These 26 T cell receptor beta chains came from one sample sequenced in a study of cytomegalovirus exposure and HLA in healthy donors. A multiplex PCR was run with 60 Vbeta primers and 13 Jbeta primers. Sequenced by immunoSEQ multiplex PCR; TCRdb stores in-frame clones only, minus some. In the table there are 240,000 or so clones, 82% of which are singletons. The sample taken for sequencing was PBMCs. Receptors originate from a woman in her thirties or forties in good health and CMV-seropositive.

The chain recombines TRBV21-1 with TRBJ1-6. TRBV21-1 is shown as a pseudogene. This CDR3 is 13 amino acids long. The chain's CDR3 is CASKGTHNSPLHF. The CDR3 region has the DNA TGTGCCAGCAAAGGGACTCATAATTCACCCCTCCACTTT.

The chain has TRBV29-1 and TRBJ2-7; D might be TRBD1 (6 bases). CDR1 and CDR2 from the germline V gene are SQVTM and ANQGSEA. The length of the CDR3 is 13 residues. V was shortened by 7 bases and J by 3 bases, with 16 bases between the two germline ends. The DNA for the CDR3 is TGCAGCGCTGAGACAGGAATCAGCTACGAGCAGTACTTC. Translated, it gives CSAETGISYEQYF.

The chain recombines TRBV7-8 with TRBJ1-2, with TRBD1 as a possible D gene (6 bases). This CDR3 spans 16 amino acids. V was trimmed by 1 base and J by 8 bases, leaving 20 bases between them. Germline assignment: CDR1 SGHVS and CDR2 FQNEAQ. The DNA for the CDR3 is TGTGCCAGCAGCTTAGGGTTTGCACAGGGCGTGATCGGCTACACCTTC. It specifies CASSLGFAQGVIGYTF. The variable domain in full, with the rest retrieved from reference TRBV7-8 and TRBJ1-2, is GAGVSQSPRYKVAKRGQDVALRCDPISGHVSLFWYQQALGQGPEFLTYFQNEAQLDKSGLPSDRFFAERPEGSVSTLKIQRTQQEDSAVYLCASSLGFAQGVIGYTFGSGTRLTVV.

The chain is built from TRBV20-1 and TRBJ2-3; possibly TRBD2 for D (6 bases). V gave up 8 bases and J gave up 6 bases, with 9 bases separating them. Looked up from germline, CDR1 is DFQATT and CDR2 is SNEGSKA (reference sequence). CDR3 length equals 10 residues. CDR3 in DNA: TGCAGTTACCGGGAGGATACGCAGTATTTT. This encodes CSYREDTQYF.

The rearrangement joins TRBV12-5 to TRBJ1-2; D call uncertain. The CDR3 runs to 15 residues. Trimming took 1 base from V and 0 from J, leaving 9 bases between them. CDR1 and CDR2 from the germline V gene are LGHNT and FRNRAP. CDR3 nucleotide sequence: TGTGCTAGTGGTTTGGGGCTTCCAGCTAACTATGGCTACACCTTC. Translation: CASGLGLPANYGYTF.

The rearrangement links TRBV9 to TRBJ1-6, with TRBD1 matching over 8 bases. The CDR3 sequence is 14 residues long. CDR1 and CDR2 from the germline V gene are SGDLS and YYNGEE. Trimming at V came to 3 bases and at J to 6 bases, leaving 2 bases not matched to a gene. The CDR3 nucleotides are TGTGCCAGCAGCGCGGACAGGGTTAATTCACCCCTCCACTTT. This encodes CASSADRVNSPLHF.

This clone was seen more than once but under ten times. The CDR3 spells CASYYSYGYTF. Written as DNA, the CDR3 is TGTGCCAGCTACTATTCCTATGGCTACACCTTC. V is TRBV6-6 and J is TRBJ1-2; D not resolved. Germline lookup yields CDR1 MNHNY and CDR2 SVGAGI (reference sequence). With 8 bases removed from V and 4 bases from J, the gap between germline ends came to 8 bases. The CDR3 runs to 11 residues.

The chain carries TRBV2 and TRBJ1-2, with 8 bases identical to TRBD1. Losses at the gene ends were 7 bases for V and 11 bases for J; bases not matched to a gene: 15. This CDR3 is built from 14 residues. The germline V gene has CDR1 SNHLY and CDR2 FYNNEI. The chain's CDR3 is CASKTGTDRGRYTF. Here the CDR3 DNA reads TGTGCCAGCAAAACAGGGACAGACAGGGGCCGTTACACCTTC.

The chain joins TRBV15 to TRBJ2-5; no definite D call. CDR3 length: 15 residues. V dropped 0 bases and J dropped 2 bases, with 10 bases sitting between them. Looked up from germline, CDR1 is LNHNV and CDR2 is YYDKDF (reference sequence). CDR3 protein: CATSRDWHKQETQYF. For the CDR3, the DNA is TGTGCCACCAGCAGAGATTGGCACAAACAAGAGACCCAGTACTTC.

The chain uses TRBV30 and TRBJ2-3; tentative D call: TRBD1 (5 bases). Trimming cost V 0 bases and J 1 base, with 11 bases left between them. This CDR3 contains 15 residues. The V gene's germline CDR1 is GTSNPN and CDR2 SVGIG (reference sequence). This CDR3 is CAWSVLGRGTDTQYF. For the CDR3, the DNA is TGTGCCTGGAGTGTTCTGGGCAGGGGCACAGATACGCAGTATTTT.

This sequence joins TRBV29-1 and TRBJ2-5, with 9 positions matching TRBD1. The J call may be mistaken, given a closer DNA end match to TRBJ2-7. The CDR3 is made up of 13 amino acids. In germline, CDR1 is SQVTM, CDR2 ANQGSEA. CDR3 DNA sequence: TGCAGCGTTATGGGACAGGGCGCCTACGAGCAGTACTTC. This codes for CSVMGQGAYEQYF.

The rearrangement uses TRBV27 and TRBJ2-7; D is possibly TRBD2 (6 bases). This CDR3 spans 17 amino acids. V was shortened by 1 base and J by 0 bases, with 16 bases between the two germline ends. Germline lookup yields CDR1 MNHEY and CDR2 SMNVEV (reference sequence). The CDR3 is CASSLYGSGMSSYEQYF. Written as DNA, the CDR3 is TGTGCCAGCAGTTTATACGGGAGCGGCATGAGCTCCTACGAGCAGTACTTC.

The chain links TRBV5-4 to TRBJ1-4; possibly TRBD1 for D (5 bases). Germline assignment: CDR1 SGHNT and CDR2 YYREEE (reference sequence). The V and J ends lost 2 bases and 8 bases respectively, with 16 bases between them. The CDR3 totals 15 residues. The CDR3 region is CASSFGGDLREKLFF. CDR3 coding DNA: TGTGCCAGCAGCTTCGGGGGGGACCTCAGGGAAAAACTGTTTTTT.

This clone was recorded once. The V call is TRBV6-1, the J call TRBJ1-1, with 9 bases identical to TRBD1. J lost 0 bases, V lost 1 base, and 9 bases had no gene match. CDR1 is MNHNS, CDR2 SASEGT, per germline. The CDR3 covers 18 residues. CDR3 coding DNA: TGTGCCAGCAGTGAAGGACAGGGGGGTCGGCGCTTGAACACTGAAGCTTTCTTT. It yields the protein CASSEGQGGRRLNTEAFF.

The V gene is TRBV30, the J gene TRBJ2-1, with D possibly being TRBD2 (6 bases). V was clipped by 4 bases and J by 3 bases, with 16 bases between them. The CDR3 is made up of 15 amino acids. CDR1 is GTSNPN, CDR2 SVGIG, per germline (reference sequence). CDR3 residues: CAWTSNPGVYNEQFF. The CDR3 region has the DNA TGTGCCTGGACCTCAAACCCGGGAGTCTACAATGAGCAGTTCTTC.

V and J are TRBV11-3 and TRBJ1-1, with TRBD1 matching 8 bases. The V segment lost 5 bases and the J segment 1 base; nucleotides outside the gene matches: 3. Germline V gene data show CDR1 as SGHNT and CDR2 as YENEEA. This CDR3 has 14 residues. DNA for the CDR3: TGTGCCAGCAGCCCTGGGACAGGGAACACTGAAGCTTTCTTT. This sequence encodes CASSPGTGNTEAFF.

The gene calls are TRBV11-2 and TRBJ1-2; 8 nucleotides align to TRBD1. Germline V gives CDR1 SGHAT, CDR2 FQNNGV. Unmatched junction bases numbered 19, after V lost 4 bases and J lost 6 bases. CDR3 length: 18 amino acids. CDR3 loop: CASSSLLRQGALWNGYTF. CDR3 nucleotide sequence: TGTGCCAGCAGCTCCCTTCTGCGGCAGGGGGCGTTGTGGAATGGCTACACCTTC. Full variable domain (remainder filled in from reference TRBV11-2 and TRBJ1-2): EAGVAQSPRYKIIEKRQSVAFWCNPISGHATLYWYQQILGQGPKLLIQFQNNGVVDDSQLPKDRFSAERLKGVDSTLKIQPAKLEDSAVYLCASSSLLRQGALWNGYTFGSGTRLTVV.

This chain connects TRBV7-8 to TRBJ1-1; 8 bases are a match to TRBD1. The CDR3 is made up of 12 amino acids. J was trimmed by 8 bases and V by 4 bases; bases with no gene match: 3. Germline V gives CDR1 SGHVS, CDR2 FQNEAQ. This chain's CDR3 is CASSSRDREAFF. The CDR3 nucleotides read TGTGCCAGCAGCTCCCGGGACAGGGAAGCTTTCTTT.

The J gene is TRBJ1-1, the V gene TRBV2; TRBD1 agrees at 7 bases. This CDR3 is 14 amino acids long. The V and J ends lost 4 bases and 2 bases, in that order; junction bases with no gene match: 4. Germline loops: CDR1 SNHLY, CDR2 FYNNEI. The CDR3 nucleotides read TGTGCCAGCAGTGGCCAGGGGGGCAACACTGAAGCTTTCTTT. It encodes CASSGQGGNTEAFF. Full variable domain (missing parts from reference TRBV2 and TRBJ1-1): EPEVTQTPSHQVTQMGQEVILRCVPISNHLYFYWYRQILGQKVEFLVSFYNNEISEKSEIFDDQFSVERPDGSNFTLKIRSTKLEDSAMYFCASSGQGGNTEAFFGQGTRLTVV.

This clone was detected once. This rearrangement joins TRBV19 to TRBJ1-2, with 7 positions matching TRBD1. J lost 2 bases, V lost 7 bases, and 7 bases had no gene match. The germline V gene has CDR1 LNHDA and CDR2 SQIVND (reference sequence). There are 14 residues in the CDR3. CDR3 in amino acids: CASTEGTANYGYTF. In DNA form, the CDR3 reads TGTGCCAGTACCGAAGGGACAGCAAACTATGGCTACACCTTC.

The chain carries TRBV28 and TRBJ1-1; D is possibly TRBD1 (5 bases). CDR3 length: 15 amino acids. CDR1 MDHEN and CDR2 SYDVKM come from the germline V gene. Trimming left V 6 bases short and J 3 bases short, with 17 bases between. The CDR3 nucleotides are TGTGCCAGCAGGCTCACGGGGGGGGTAGACACTGAAGCTTTCTTT. Encoded protein: CASRLTGGVDTEAFF.

V gene TRBV7-8 combines with J gene TRBJ1-3, with D unclear. CDR1 is SGHVS and CDR2 is FQNEAQ in the germline V gene. This CDR3 has 14 amino acids. V was pared by 1 base and J by 4 bases, with 8 bases between. This CDR3 reads CASSLGLEGNTIYF. The CDR3 coding sequence is TGTGCCAGCAGCTTAGGCCTTGAGGGAAACACCATATATTTT.

CDR3 nucleotide sequence: TGTGCCAGTAGTATAGGATGGAAGGGAGCTAACTATGGCTACACCTTC. Its translation: CASSIGWKGANYGYTF. This chain connects TRBV19 to TRBJ1-2; D call uncertain. Germline assignment: CDR1 LNHDA and CDR2 SQIVND (reference sequence). The V gene lost 1 base and the J gene lost 0 bases, with 12 bases spanning the gap. This CDR3 region has 16 residues.

The chain recombines TRBV19 with TRBJ2-7, with 10 bases identical to TRBD1. CDR1 and CDR2 from the germline V gene are LNHDA and SQIVND (reference sequence). The CDR3 extends over 14 amino acids. The V and J ends lost 4 bases and 4 bases, in that order; junction bases with no gene match: 4. The CDR3 DNA reads TGTGCCAGTAGTAGGGGACAGGGGTCTTACGAGCAGTACTTC. Amino acids: CASSRGQGSYEQYF. Looking up the rest from reference TRBV19 and TRBJ2-7 gives the full variable domain: DGGITQSPKYLFRKEGQNVTLSCEQNLNHDAMYWYRQDPGQGLRLIYYSQIVNDFQKGDIAEGYSVSREKKESFPLTVTSAQKNPTAFYLCASSRGQGSYEQYFGPGTRLTVT.

The rearrangement joins TRBV10-3 to TRBJ2-1, with 12 bases lining up with TRBD1. From germline, CDR1 is ENHRY and CDR2 SYGVKD. The CDR3 sequence is 18 residues long. The V segment lost 0 bases and the J segment 3 bases; nucleotides outside the gene matches: 6. For the CDR3, the DNA is TGTGCCATCAGTGAGTCTGGGGGGACAGGGGGCTTCTACAATGAGCAGTTCTTC. This translates into CAISESGGTGGFYNEQFF.

This sequence joins TRBV7-3 and TRBJ2-7; D perhaps matches TRBD2 (7 bases). This CDR3 spans 15 amino acids. The V and J ends lost 0 bases and 2 bases respectively, with 11 bases between them. Germline CDR1 SGHTA, CDR2 FQGTGA. The CDR3 DNA sequence: TGTGCCAGCAGCTTAACGCCGGGGGGCACCTACGAGCAGTACTTC. Translated, it gives CASSLTPGGTYEQYF.